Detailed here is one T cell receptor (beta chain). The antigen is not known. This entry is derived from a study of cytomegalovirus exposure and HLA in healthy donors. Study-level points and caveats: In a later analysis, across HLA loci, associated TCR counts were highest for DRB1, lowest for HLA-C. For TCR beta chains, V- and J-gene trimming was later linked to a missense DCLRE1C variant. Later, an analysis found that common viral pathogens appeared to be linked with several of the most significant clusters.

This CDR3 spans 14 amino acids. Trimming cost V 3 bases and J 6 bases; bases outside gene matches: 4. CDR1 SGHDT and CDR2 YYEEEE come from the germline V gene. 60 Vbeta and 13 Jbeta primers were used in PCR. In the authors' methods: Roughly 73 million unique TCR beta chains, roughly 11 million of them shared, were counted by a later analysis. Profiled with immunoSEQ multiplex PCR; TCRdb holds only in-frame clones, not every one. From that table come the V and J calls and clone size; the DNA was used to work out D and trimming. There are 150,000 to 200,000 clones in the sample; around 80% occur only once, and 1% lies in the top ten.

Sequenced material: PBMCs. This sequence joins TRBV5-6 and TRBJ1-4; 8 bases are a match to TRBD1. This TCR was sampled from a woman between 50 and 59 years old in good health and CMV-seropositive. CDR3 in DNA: TGTGCCAGCAGCTCCAGGGGGCGTCATGAAAAACTGTTTTTT. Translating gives CASSSRGRHEKLFF.